The clone carrying this T cell receptor beta chain was seen a few times. No antigen is known for it. This sample is drawn from a study of vaccination and CD4 T cells after COVID-19. The CDR3 sequence is 15 residues long. Germline CDR1 and CDR2: DFQATT and SNEGSKA (reference sequence). Deletions cut 6 bases from V and 9 bases from J, with 21 bases between. The treatment: roughly ten-day PBMC culture with coronavirus spike peptide pools or control peptides (ViraFEST assay). Following expansion of antigen-specific T cells with peptide pools, ViraFEST then sequenced TCRs. Half of the medium was exchanged for fresh IL-2 medium, first on day 3 and then on day 7. The Oncomine TCR Beta short-read assay sequenced DNA from cultured CD4+ T cells. From the PCR reads, TCRdb called clonotypes with MiXCR, one entry per CDR3 protein. The sample lists over 15,000 distinct CDR3 sequences, 30% to 40% occurring once.

V usage is TRBV20-1 and J usage is TRBJ1-6; the D is unclear. The sequence derives from a human donor who had recovered from COVID-19. This material consisted of CD4+ T cells from blood, cultured in vitro, taken before SARS-CoV-2 vaccination. The CDR3 sequence is CSAKIREEGSSPLHF. CDR3 DNA: TGCAGTGCCAAGATCCGGGAAGAGGGAAGTTCACCCCTCCACTTT.